Presented here are 7 T cell receptor beta chains from one specimen sequenced in a study of T cell responses to AZD1222 COVID-19 vaccine. Method: immunoSEQ multiplex PCR; TCRdb's copy keeps in-frame clones and lacks some. The sample records 110,000 to 150,000 clones, more than 75% being singletons. The starting material was peripheral blood, obtained 28 days after the second AZD1222 dose. These receptors were collected from an adult who received the AZD1222 COVID-19 vaccine.

The V call is TRBV6-1, the J call TRBJ1-1; 10 bases fit TRBD1. This CDR3 region has 16 residues. V gave up 2 bases and J gave up 5 bases; unmatched junction bases: 8. Per the germline V gene, CDR1 is MNHNS and CDR2 is SASEGT. The CDR3 DNA is TGTGCCAGCAGTGAAAACAGGGGACAGGGGCGGACTGAAGCTTTCTTT. This encodes CASSENRGQGRTEAFF.

The chain recombines TRBV27 with TRBJ2-2; D is possibly TRBD1 or TRBD2 (5 bases each). The CDR3 has 17 amino acids. V was pared by 8 bases and J by 0 bases, with 19 bases between. The V gene's germline CDR1 is MNHEY and CDR2 SMNVEV (reference sequence). The CDR3 is CASARRGVPANTGELFF. For the CDR3, the DNA is TGTGCCAGCGCCCGACGGGGCGTACCCGCGAACACCGGGGAGCTGTTTTTT.

This chain joins TRBV2 and TRBJ1-1, with a possible D match to TRBD1 (5 bases). The CDR3 has 13 amino acids. V was trimmed by 6 bases and J by 6 bases, leaving 14 bases between them. Germline values: CDR1 SNHLY, CDR2 FYNNEI. This CDR3 is CASRGLGESEAFF. The CDR3 nucleotides read TGTGCCAGCAGAGGGTTGGGGGAGTCTGAAGCTTTCTTT.

This clone was recorded only once. V is TRBV20-1 and J is TRBJ2-7; no reliable D call. Trimming took 6 bases from V and 3 from J, leaving 6 bases between them. Germline CDR1 DFQATT, CDR2 SNEGSKA (reference sequence). CDR3 length: 10 residues. The DNA of the CDR3 is TGCAGTGCACACAACTACGAGCAGTACTTC. It yields the protein CSAHNYEQYF.

This clone has only a few counts. The genes are TRBV5-1 and TRBJ1-1, with D possibly matching TRBD1 (5 bases). CDR3 length: 16 residues. V was pared by 1 base and J by 0 bases, with 13 bases between. Germline V gene lookup returns CDR1 SGHRS and CDR2 YFSETQ. CDR3 loop: CASSLSTRDLNTEAFF. CDR3 DNA: TGCGCCAGCAGCTTGTCTACCCGGGACCTGAACACTGAAGCTTTCTTT.

The chain joins TRBV12-1 to TRBJ2-3. TRBV12-1 is shown as a pseudogene. There are 17 residues in the CDR3. The CDR3 region is CASSFAPTGGGTDTQYF. CDR3 nucleotides: TGTGCCAGCAGCTTTGCCCCGACTGGTGGGGGCACAGATACGCAGTATTTT.

The rearrangement links TRBV4-1 to TRBJ2-2; TRBD1 or TRBD2 may be the D gene (7 bases each). Trimming took off 4 bases at V and 0 bases at J, with 15 bases between the two ends. This CDR3 spans 17 amino acids. From germline, CDR1 is MGHRA and CDR2 YSYEKL. CDR3 bases: TGCGCCAGCAGCCCAGGGGGAGCGGGGTCGAACACCGGGGAGCTGTTTTTT. Translation gives CASSPGGAGSNTGELFF.